The 3 T cell receptor beta chains listed next were all sequenced from one sample in a study of PD-1 blockade in classical Hodgkin lymphoma (dated by TCRdb to about 2020). Library creation used the immunoSEQ multiplex PCR assay. As stored in TCRdb, this immuneACCESS dataset retains in-frame rearrangements with V and J assigned. A fraction of the clones does not appear; measured against another copy, unresolved V genes explain less than half of the discrepancy, and the remainder lacks a known reason. The sample table holds approximately 17,000 clones, of which about 93% were seen once. The top ten hold 6.9% of the sample. The sample's time point label, decoded: newly diagnosed, previously untreated cHL patient sample. Sequencing was carried out using peripheral blood mononuclear cells (PBMCs). The receptors originated from a human donor with classical Hodgkin lymphoma.

The rearrangement joins TRBV25-1 to TRBJ2-3, with D perhaps TRBD1 or TRBD2 (6 bases each). V was clipped by 7 bases and J by 2 bases, with 13 bases between them. Germline loops: CDR1 MGHDK, CDR2 SYGVNS. The CDR3 has 14 residues. The CDR3 loop is CASTKGGPTDTQYF. The DNA of the CDR3 is TGTGCCAGCACTAAGGGGGGCCCCACAGATACGCAGTATTTT. Full variable domain (missing parts from reference TRBV25-1 and TRBJ2-3): EADIYQTPRYLVIGTGKKITLECSQTMGHDKMYWYQQDPGMELHLIHYSYGVNSTEKGDLSSESTVSRIRTEHFPLTLESARPSHTSQYLCASTKGGPTDTQYFGPGTRLTVL.

This clone was detected only once. V gene TRBV15 combines with J gene TRBJ2-3; D call uncertain. Germline lookup yields CDR1 LNHNV and CDR2 YYDKDF (reference sequence). The CDR3 runs 12 residues. The V end lost 8 bases, the J end lost 3 bases, and 9 bases lay between the germline ends. The CDR3 here is CATSSETDTQYF. CDR3 sequence (DNA): TGTGCCACCTCCTCCGAGACAGATACGCAGTATTTT.

This sequence joins TRBV5-1 and TRBJ2-5; 8 bases fit TRBD2. With 2 bases clipped from V and 5 bases from J, the junction kept 8 bases outside the gene matches. The CDR3 covers 15 residues. CDR1 is SGHRS and CDR2 is YFSETQ in the germline V gene. In DNA, the CDR3 is TGCGCCAGCAGCTTAACGGGACTAGATTCCGAGACCCAGTACTTC. The encoded protein is CASSLTGLDSETQYF.